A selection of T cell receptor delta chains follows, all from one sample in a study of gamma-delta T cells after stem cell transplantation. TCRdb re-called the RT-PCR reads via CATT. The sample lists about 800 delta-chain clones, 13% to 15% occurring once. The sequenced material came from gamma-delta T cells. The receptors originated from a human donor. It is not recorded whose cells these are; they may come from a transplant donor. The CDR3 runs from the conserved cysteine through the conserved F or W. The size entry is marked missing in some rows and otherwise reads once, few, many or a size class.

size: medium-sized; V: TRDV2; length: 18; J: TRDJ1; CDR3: CACDTVLGASFGTDKLIF
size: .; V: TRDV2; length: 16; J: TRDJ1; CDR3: CACDTVRHTNADKLIF
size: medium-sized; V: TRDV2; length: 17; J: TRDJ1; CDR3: CACDTASNRGLFGGLIF
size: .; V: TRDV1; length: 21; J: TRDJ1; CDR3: CALGEPDSLGWGILHTVKLIF
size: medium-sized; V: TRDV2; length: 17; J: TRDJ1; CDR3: CACDTPFVRGGTDKLIF
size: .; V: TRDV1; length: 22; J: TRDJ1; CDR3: CALGELPLVYDLLWGIPDKLIF
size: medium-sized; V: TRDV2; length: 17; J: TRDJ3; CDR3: CACDTTGGSWDTRQMFF
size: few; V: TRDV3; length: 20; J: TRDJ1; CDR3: CASSRPSYVRPHVGIRELIF
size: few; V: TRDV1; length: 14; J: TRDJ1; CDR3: CALMSSLYTDKLIF
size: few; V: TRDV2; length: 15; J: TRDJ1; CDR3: CACDLLGQSTDKLIF
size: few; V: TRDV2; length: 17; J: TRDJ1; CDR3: CACGRLLGDTRADKLIF
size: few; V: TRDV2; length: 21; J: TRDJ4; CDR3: CACDTVVGLPTWGIPSYTRIF
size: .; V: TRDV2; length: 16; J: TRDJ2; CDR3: CACDTAELGATAQLFF